Reported below is one T cell receptor (beta chain). Its antigen is not yet known. No base-level quality is on record; no much larger clone is a single base apart. The trial excluded patients who had a history of autoimmune disease or were on systemic immunosuppression. Peripheral blood for TCR sequencing was drawn from every dose cohort at baseline, at cycle 4 day 1 and at cycle 7 day 1. The samples were taken from a phase I, first-in-human, multicenter, open-label dose-escalation trial of ivuxolimab. The trial enrolled adults with locally advanced or metastatic head and neck squamous cell, hepatocellular, melanoma or renal cell carcinoma. Before TCR sequencing, CD4+ T cells and CD8+ T cells from peripheral blood were sorted into separate populations. This entry is derived from a study of OX40 agonist ivuxolimab in advanced cancers. For the wider study: Ivuxolimab was a fully human IgG2 agonistic monoclonal antibody targeting the costimulatory receptor OX40 (CD134). Intravenous ivuxolimab was administered to patients every 2 weeks at six dose levels: 0.01, 0.1, 0.3, 1.5, 3 and 10 mg/kg. Of the 50 or so patients in dose escalation, about 20 had hepatocellular carcinoma, some 15 had melanoma, 9 had renal cell carcinoma and 9 had head and neck cancer. In the dose-escalation cohort, 82.7% of patients were male, and the mean age was roughly 56 years with a range of roughly 23 to 79. Patients were allowed to have had prior anti-PD-1, anti-PD-L1 or anti-CTLA-4 therapy, and 30% to 40% of the dose-escalation patients had been treated with checkpoint inhibitors. Partial responses occurred in three dose-escalation patients, of whom one had hepatocellular carcinoma and two had cutaneous melanoma. Peripheral TCRbeta sequencing was intended to test whether TCR sequence diversity was altered and clonal T-cell expansion was caused by ivuxolimab. The paper describes the monotherapy dose-escalation part (N of about 54 patients) of the phase I trial of ivuxolimab.

Broad study findings and their caveats: Low levels of normalized T-cell clonal expansion were also shown by some nonresponding patients. After ivuxolimab, more expanded clones were found on average in CD8+ T cells than in CD4+ T cells. At doses from 0.1 to 3.0 mg/kg, clonal expansion was seen in both CD4+ and CD8+ blood T cells between baseline and week 6. In the 0.1-3.0 mg/kg groups, partial responders had among the lowest normalized peripheral clonal expansion, particularly in CD8+ T cells. The antigen specificity of the clonally expanded peripheral T cells was not determined.

The CDR3 starts with the cysteine, ends with the phenylalanine, and has 13 residues. Here the CDR3 DNA is all that survives: 39 bases in frame from base 1. Looking up the germline V gene yields CDR1 SGHRS and CDR2 YFSETQ. Ends trimmed: V by 3 bases, J by 2 bases; bases unmatched to a gene: 2. For sequencing of the TCRbeta CDR3 region, genomic DNA was extracted from the sorted cells. The immunoSEQ Assay was used for sequencing of TCRbeta CDR3 regions. As stored in TCRdb, this immuneACCESS dataset retains in-frame rearrangements with V and J assigned. A fraction of the clones does not appear; measured against another copy, unresolved V genes explain less than half of the discrepancy, and the remainder lacks a known reason. The sample profile shows under 200,000 clones; 94% of them were found once. The top ten hold about 0.3% of the sample.

This receptor chain uses TRBV5-1 and TRBJ2-7, with 7 bases aligning to TRBD2. This sequence was found in an adult with an advanced solid tumor such as melanoma, head and neck, liver or kidney cancer. Material: CD4+ or CD8+ T cells sorted from blood, obtained in a trial of the OX40 agonist ivuxolimab. This receptor carries the CDR3 CASSSGGTYEQYF. The nucleotide sequence reads TGCGCCAGCAGCTCGGGGGGAACCTACGAGCAGTACTTC.